The 25 T cell receptor beta chains given below trace back to one sample, sequenced in a study of cytotoxic CD8 clonotypes in ibrutinib-treated CLL. Clones were read by immunoSEQ multiplex PCR, and TCRdb kept only the in-frame ones, dropping some. Among some 47,000 clones, about three fifths were seen once, and the ten largest hold 25% to 30%. The source was PBMCs, collected after 24 months of ibrutinib treatment. The receptor source for this set is a human donor with chronic lymphocytic leukemia.

This sequence joins TRBV2 and TRBJ2-7; D remains unclear. This CDR3 comprises 14 residues. Trimming cost V 3 bases and J 0 bases, with 9 bases left between them. The V gene's germline CDR1 is SNHLY and CDR2 FYNNEI. The CDR3 nucleotides read TGTGCCAGCAGTGATTGGTCCGGCTCCTACGAGCAGTACTTC. Translation gives CASSDWSGSYEQYF.

This clone was seen more than once but under ten times. V usage is TRBV12-5 and J usage is TRBJ1-1; D not resolved. The germline CDR1 and CDR2 sequences are LGHNT and FRNRAP. The CDR3 runs to 13 residues. V dropped 5 bases and J dropped 3 bases, with 10 bases sitting between them. DNA for the CDR3: TGTGCTAGTGGTGCTAATGGAGACACTGAAGCTTTCTTT. It is translated as CASGANGDTEAFF. Complete variable domain (other parts from reference TRBV12-5 and TRBJ1-1): DARVTQTPRHKVTEMGQEVTMRCQPILGHNTVFWYRQTMMQGLELLAYFRNRAPLDDSGMPKDRFSAEMPDATLATLKIQPSEPRDSAVYFCASGANGDTEAFFGQGTRLTVV.

J is TRBJ1-1 and V is TRBV5-1, with TRBD1 identical over 8 bases. Trimming cost V 3 bases and J 5 bases; bases outside gene matches: 9. Germline CDR1 is SGHRS and CDR2 is YFSETQ. The CDR3 runs 15 residues. CDR3 residues: CASSSETGVGTEAFF. The CDR3 coding sequence is TGCGCCAGCAGCTCAGAGACAGGGGTGGGGACTGAAGCTTTCTTT.

This clone appeared a few times. The chain joins TRBV6-5 to TRBJ2-1; TRBD2 matches 7 bases. The CDR3 is made up of 12 amino acids. Germline V CDR1 and CDR2: MNHEY, SVGAGI. After removal of 5 bases from V and 15 bases from J, the junction contained 10 bases not matched to a gene. The DNA of the CDR3 is TGTGCCAGCAGTGAACGAGGACTAGATTCGTTCTTC. This gives the protein CASSERGLDSFF.

The chain recombines TRBV11-2 with TRBJ2-5; 10 bases match TRBD2. The CDR3 has 16 residues. Germline values: CDR1 SGHAT, CDR2 FQNNGV. V dropped 1 base and J dropped 4; count of bases not matched to a gene: 6. The CDR3 DNA reads as TGTGCCAGCAGCTTAGGGGAGCGGGGGGGCCGAGAGACCCAGTACTTC. It is translated as CASSLGERGGRETQYF.

The rearrangement joins TRBV6-1 to TRBJ2-7; no clear D. In germline, CDR1 is MNHNS, CDR2 SASEGT. V gave up 4 bases and J gave up 1 base, with 2 bases separating them. The CDR3 is 11 residues long. In DNA form, the CDR3 reads TGTGCCAGCAGTGGATCCTACGAGCAGTACTTC. Protein: CASSGSYEQYF.

The V gene is TRBV5-1, the J gene TRBJ2-3; maybe TRBD2 (6 bases). V was cut by 4 bases and J by 6 bases, with 21 bases left in between. Germline lookup yields CDR1 SGHRS and CDR2 YFSETQ. This CDR3 is 16 amino acids long. CDR3 region: CASSRGTFLASDTQYF. CDR3 coding DNA: TGCGCCAGCAGCCGAGGGACTTTCTTAGCGTCTGATACGCAGTATTTT.

The J gene is TRBJ2-7, the V gene TRBV10-3, with a tentative D call TRBD2 (5 bases). Trimming removed 8 bases from V and 2 bases from J, with 7 bases in between. Germline CDR1 ENHRY, CDR2 SYGVKD. The CDR3 spans 11 residues. The DNA of the CDR3 is TGTGCCATCGGGGAGCCCTACGAGCAGTACTTC. The encoded protein is CAIGEPYEQYF.

The chain is built from TRBV29-1 and TRBJ1-1, with D maybe TRBD1 (5 bases). The germline CDR1 and CDR2 sequences are SQVTM and ANQGSEA. This CDR3 region has 12 residues. Trimming cost V 4 bases and J 4 bases, with 10 bases left between them. The CDR3 loop reads CSVGVGGTEAFF. The CDR3, as DNA: TGCAGCGTTGGTGTCGGGGGCACTGAAGCTTTCTTT.

CDR3 nucleotide sequence: TGTGCCAGCAATCAGGGGGCGCAGGCTTCACCCCTCCACTTT. This gives the protein CASNQGAQASPLHF. J is TRBJ1-6 and V is TRBV6-1; 8 nucleotides align to TRBD1. The V and J ends lost 7 bases and 9 bases, in that order; junction bases with no gene match: 8. Looked up from germline, CDR1 is MNHNS and CDR2 is SASEGT. This CDR3 has 14 residues.

The chain has TRBV11-3 and TRBJ2-5; maybe TRBD2 (5 bases). From germline, CDR1 is SGHNT and CDR2 YENEEA. The length of the CDR3 is 13 residues. Trimming pared 5 bases from V and 5 bases from J, leaving 12 bases between. The CDR3 region is CASSLTSGETQYF. The CDR3 DNA reads as TGTGCCAGCAGCCTGACGAGCGGCGAGACCCAGTACTTC.

The chain employs TRBV2 and TRBJ2-3, with 7 bases lining up with TRBD2. The CDR3 extends over 13 amino acids. Trimming took 7 bases from V and 5 from J; bases not matched to a gene: 6. The germline V gene has CDR1 SNHLY and CDR2 FYNNEI. The CDR3 bases are TGTGCCAGCACCCGGGACTATCGAGATACGCAGTATTTT. Translating it yields CASTRDYRDTQYF.

This rearrangement joins TRBV6-5 to TRBJ2-5, with D possibly TRBD1 on 5 matching bases. V lost 5 bases, J lost 3 bases, and 13 bases lay in between. Germline assignment: CDR1 MNHEY and CDR2 SVGAGI. This CDR3 comprises 14 residues. This CDR3 reads CASSQRTLEETQYF. The CDR3 DNA reads as TGTGCCAGCAGTCAGAGGACACTGGAAGAGACCCAGTACTTC.

A few counts support this clone. V gene TRBV19 combines with J gene TRBJ2-1, with D tentatively TRBD1 (7 bases). The V end lost 4 bases, the J end lost 8 bases, and 18 bases lay between the germline ends. CDR3 length: 15 amino acids. Germline V gives CDR1 LNHDA, CDR2 SQIVND (reference sequence). The CDR3 is CASSTTQGGRDEQFF. In DNA, the CDR3 is TGTGCCAGTAGTACCACGCAGGGGGGCCGCGATGAGCAGTTCTTC.

V usage is TRBV6-1 and J usage is TRBJ1-1; D remains ambiguous. CDR1 is MNHNS, CDR2 SASEGT, per germline. The length of the CDR3 is 15 residues. Trimming stripped 7 bases from V and 0 bases from J, with 15 bases between. CDR3 region: CASNVGIRMNTEAFF. For the CDR3, the DNA is TGTGCCAGCAATGTGGGAATACGCATGAACACTGAAGCTTTCTTT.

This clone was seen once. The chain has TRBV4-1 and TRBJ1-1; the match to TRBD1 covers 7 bases. Germline CDR1 is MGHRA and CDR2 is YSYEKL. V trimming: 3 bases; J trimming: 0 bases; junction bases outside the gene matches: 13. The CDR3 runs to 18 residues. Written as DNA, the CDR3 is TGCGCCAGCAGCCAGGATATACCGGGACAGAACCTGAACACTGAAGCTTTCTTT. It translates to CASSQDIPGQNLNTEAFF.

This clone occurred once. The CDR3 DNA sequence: TGTGCCAGCACCCGAACCCCTTTGGGGGCACATAATGAAAAACTGTTTTTT. Protein sequence: CASTRTPLGAHNEKLFF. The rearrangement links TRBV2 to TRBJ1-4; maybe TRBD1 (6 bases). Germline-derived CDR1 and CDR2 are SNHLY and FYNNEI. V was cut by 7 bases and J by 4 bases, with 22 bases left in between. The CDR3 is 17 residues long.

This clone has more than one count but fewer than ten. CDR3 nucleotides: TGTGCCAGCAGCACTGGGAGCTCTGGGGCCAACGTCCTGACTTTC. It codes for CASSTGSSGANVLTF. The chain combines TRBV9 with TRBJ2-6; perhaps TRBD2 as D (5 bases). This CDR3 region has 15 residues. The germline gives CDR1 SGDLS, CDR2 YYNGEE. Trimming took 4 bases from V and 0 from J, leaving 8 bases between them.

V gene TRBV4-2 combines with J gene TRBJ2-5; D could derive from TRBD1 or TRBD2 (7 bases each). The V end was cut by 5 bases, the J end by 5 bases, with 18 bases between. The CDR3 covers 15 residues. CDR1 and CDR2 (germline): LGHNA, YNFKEQ. The DNA for the CDR3 is TGTGCCAGCAGCTTAGAGGCAGGGGGAGGGGAGACCCAGTACTTC. This sequence encodes CASSLEAGGGETQYF.

The chain combines TRBV6-1 with TRBJ2-7; 12 nucleotides agree with TRBD2. Germline V CDR1 and CDR2: MNHNS, SASEGT. The V gene end was trimmed by 6 bases and the J gene end by 5 bases; junction bases not matched to a gene: 8. The CDR3 has 15 residues. For the CDR3, the DNA is TGTGCCAGCAGCGCTAGCGGGGGGGCGTTGGACGAGCAGTACTTC. Translation gives CASSASGGALDEQYF.

The chain couples TRBV5-1 to TRBJ2-1, with 12 bases matching TRBD2. Per the germline V gene, CDR1 is SGHRS and CDR2 is YFSETQ. The V segment lost 3 bases and the J segment 15 bases; nucleotides outside the gene matches: 10. CDR3 size: 14 residues. The CDR3 nucleotides are TGCGCCAGCAGCTGGAGGACTAGCGGGGCCTCGGGGTTCTTC. It translates to CASSWRTSGASGFF.

This chain uses TRBV27 with TRBJ1-2; D remains ambiguous. CDR1 and CDR2 from the germline V gene are MNHEY and SMNVEV (reference sequence). The CDR3 runs 14 residues. With 6 bases removed from V and 6 bases from J, the gap between germline ends came to 17 bases. Written as DNA, the CDR3 is TGTGCCAGCAGGGCCCCAGGCCTAAGTGATGGCTACACCTTC. This sequence encodes CASRAPGLSDGYTF.

The chain is built from TRBV5-4 and TRBJ1-4; 8 nucleotides line up with TRBD1. This CDR3 has 15 amino acids. The germline V gene encodes CDR1 SGHNT and CDR2 YYREEE (reference sequence). V shed 1 base, J shed 11 bases, and the junction held 10 bases outside the gene matches. The CDR3 protein is CASSLFQGAGEKLFF. CDR3 bases: TGTGCCAGCAGCTTGTTTCAGGGGGCCGGCGAGAAACTGTTTTTT.

The chain is built from TRBV4-1 and TRBJ2-1; D is unclear. The germline CDR1 and CDR2 sequences are MGHRA and YSYEKL. This CDR3 has 15 residues. V was trimmed by 4 bases and J by 4 bases, leaving 14 bases between them. The CDR3 sequence: CASSPNLEGYNEQFF. The CDR3 coding sequence is TGCGCCAGCAGCCCAAACCTAGAAGGGTACAATGAGCAGTTCTTC.

The rearrangement uses TRBV6-6 and TRBJ1-1, with D possibly being TRBD1 (5 bases). The CDR3 has 13 residues. V was trimmed by 6 bases and J by 4 bases, leaving 12 bases between them. The germline CDR1 and CDR2 sequences are MNHNY and SVGAGI (reference sequence). This CDR3 reads CASRGTQGTEAFF. CDR3 in DNA: TGTGCCAGCAGAGGGACCCAGGGCACTGAAGCTTTCTTT.